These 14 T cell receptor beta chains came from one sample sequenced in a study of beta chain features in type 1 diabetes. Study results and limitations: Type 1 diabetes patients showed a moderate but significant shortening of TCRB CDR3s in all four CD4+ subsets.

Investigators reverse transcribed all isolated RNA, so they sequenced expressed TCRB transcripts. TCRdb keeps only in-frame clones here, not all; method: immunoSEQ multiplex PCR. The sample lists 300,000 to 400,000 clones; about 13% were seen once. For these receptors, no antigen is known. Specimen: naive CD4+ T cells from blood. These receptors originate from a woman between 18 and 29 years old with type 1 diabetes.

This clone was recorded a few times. The DNA of the CDR3 is TGCGCCAGCAGCTTGGGACAGATTTACGAGCAGTACTTC. Translating gives CASSLGQIYEQYF. The rearrangement joins TRBV5-1 to TRBJ2-7, with a tentative D call TRBD1 (5 bases). CDR3 length: 13 residues. Germline V gene sequence: CDR1 SGHRS, CDR2 YFSETQ. V was cut by 0 bases and J by 4 bases, with 8 bases left in between.

The CDR3 here is CASSLGSGSGANVLTF. In DNA form, the CDR3 reads TGTGCCAGCAGTCTCGGCTCGGGCTCTGGGGCCAACGTCCTGACTTTC. The chain employs TRBV28 and TRBJ2-6; no clear D. The CDR3 is made up of 16 amino acids. Looked up from germline, CDR1 is MDHEN and CDR2 is SYDVKM. The germline V and J ends were trimmed by 5 bases and 0 bases, with 11 bases remaining between them.

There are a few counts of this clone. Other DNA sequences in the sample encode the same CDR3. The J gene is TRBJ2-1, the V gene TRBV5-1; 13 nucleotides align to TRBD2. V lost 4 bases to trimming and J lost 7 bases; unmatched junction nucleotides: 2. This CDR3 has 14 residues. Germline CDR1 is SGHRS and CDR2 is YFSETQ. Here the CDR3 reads CASSRTSGSNEQFF. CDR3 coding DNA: TGCGCCAGCAGCCGGACTAGCGGGAGTAATGAGCAGTTCTTC.

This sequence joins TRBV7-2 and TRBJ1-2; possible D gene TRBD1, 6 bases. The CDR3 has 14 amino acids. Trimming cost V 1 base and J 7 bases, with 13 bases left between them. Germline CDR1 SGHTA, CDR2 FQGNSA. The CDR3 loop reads CASSLVGGGGGYTF. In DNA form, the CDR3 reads TGTGCCAGCAGCTTAGTAGGTGGGGGCGGTGGCTACACCTTC.

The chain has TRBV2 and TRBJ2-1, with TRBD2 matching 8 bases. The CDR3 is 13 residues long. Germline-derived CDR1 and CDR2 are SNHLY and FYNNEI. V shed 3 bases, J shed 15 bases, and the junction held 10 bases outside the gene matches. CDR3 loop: CASSEVFGTSLFF. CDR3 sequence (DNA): TGTGCCAGCAGTGAGGTATTTGGGACTAGTCTGTTCTTC.

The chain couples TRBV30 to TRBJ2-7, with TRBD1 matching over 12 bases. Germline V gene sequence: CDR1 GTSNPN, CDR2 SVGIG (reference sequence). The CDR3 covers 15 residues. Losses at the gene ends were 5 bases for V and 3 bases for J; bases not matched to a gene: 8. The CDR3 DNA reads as TGTGCCTGGCAGGGACAGGGGGCGTTAGGCTACGAGCAGTACTTC. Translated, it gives CAWQGQGALGYEQYF.

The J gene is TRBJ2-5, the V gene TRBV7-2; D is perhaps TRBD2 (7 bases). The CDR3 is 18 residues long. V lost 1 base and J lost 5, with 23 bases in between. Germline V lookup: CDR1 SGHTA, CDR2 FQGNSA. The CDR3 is CASSLGGYREGYMETQYF. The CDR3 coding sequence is TGTGCCAGCAGCTTAGGCGGGTACAGGGAGGGATATATGGAGACCCAGTACTTC.

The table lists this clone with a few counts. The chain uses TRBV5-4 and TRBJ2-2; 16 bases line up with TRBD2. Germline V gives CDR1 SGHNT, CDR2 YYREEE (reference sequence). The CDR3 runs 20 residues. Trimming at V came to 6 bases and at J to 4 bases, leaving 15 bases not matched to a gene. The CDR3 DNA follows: TGTGCCAGCAACGCGGCCCCCGGGACTAGCGGGAGGGTGAGCACCGGGGAGCTGTTTTTT. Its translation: CASNAAPGTSGRVSTGELFF.

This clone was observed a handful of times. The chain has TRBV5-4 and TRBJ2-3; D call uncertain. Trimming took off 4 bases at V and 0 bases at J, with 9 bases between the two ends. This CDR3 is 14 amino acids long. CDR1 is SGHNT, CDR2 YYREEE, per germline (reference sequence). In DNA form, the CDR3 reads TGTGCCAGCAGCGCACTACTTAGCACAGATACGCAGTATTTT. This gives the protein CASSALLSTDTQYF. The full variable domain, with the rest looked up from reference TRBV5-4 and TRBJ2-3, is ETGVTQSPTHLIKTRGQQVTLRCSSQSGHNTVSWYQQALGQGPQFIFQYYREEENGRGNFPPRFSGLQFPNYSSELNVNALELDDSALYLCASSALLSTDTQYFGPGTRLTVL.

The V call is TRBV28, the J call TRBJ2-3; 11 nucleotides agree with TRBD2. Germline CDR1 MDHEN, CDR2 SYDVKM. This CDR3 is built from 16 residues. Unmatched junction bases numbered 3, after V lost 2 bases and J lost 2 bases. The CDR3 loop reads CASSLRGLAATDTQYF. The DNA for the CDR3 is TGTGCCAGCAGTTTAAGGGGACTAGCGGCCACAGATACGCAGTATTTT. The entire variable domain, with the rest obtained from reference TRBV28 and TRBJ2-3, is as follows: DVKVTQSSRYLVKRTGEKVFLECVQDMDHENMFWYRQDPGLGLRLIYFSYDVKMKEKGDIPEGYSVSREKKERFSLILESASTNQTSMYLCASSLRGLAATDTQYFGPGTRLTVL.

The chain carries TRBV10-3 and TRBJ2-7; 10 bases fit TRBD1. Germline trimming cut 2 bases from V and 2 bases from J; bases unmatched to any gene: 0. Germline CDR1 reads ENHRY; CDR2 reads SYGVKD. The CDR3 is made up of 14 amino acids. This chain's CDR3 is CAISEGQGAYEQYF. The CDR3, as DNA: TGTGCCATCAGTGAGGGACAGGGGGCCTACGAGCAGTACTTC.

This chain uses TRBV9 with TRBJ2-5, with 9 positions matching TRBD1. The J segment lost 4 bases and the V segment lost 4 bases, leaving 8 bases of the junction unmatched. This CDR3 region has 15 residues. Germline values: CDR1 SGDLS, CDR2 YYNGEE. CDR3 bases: TGTGCCAGCAGCCCAGAAGACAGGGGGGGAGAGACCCAGTACTTC. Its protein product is CASSPEDRGGETQYF.

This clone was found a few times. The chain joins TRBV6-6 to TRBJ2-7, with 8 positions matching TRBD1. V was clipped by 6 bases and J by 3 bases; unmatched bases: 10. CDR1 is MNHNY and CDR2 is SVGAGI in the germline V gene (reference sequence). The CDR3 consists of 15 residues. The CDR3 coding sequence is TGTGCCAGCAGAAACGACAGGGGAAAAGGCTACGAGCAGTACGTC. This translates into CASRNDRGKGYEQYV.

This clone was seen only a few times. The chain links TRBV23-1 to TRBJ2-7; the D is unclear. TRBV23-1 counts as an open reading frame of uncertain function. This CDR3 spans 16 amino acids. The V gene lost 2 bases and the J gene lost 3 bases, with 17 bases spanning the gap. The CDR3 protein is CASSQDSRDVDYEQYV. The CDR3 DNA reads TGCGCCAGCAGTCAAGATAGTAGGGATGTCGACTACGAGCAGTACGTC.